This T cell receptor (beta chain) was retrieved from a study of vaccination effects on CD4 cells after COVID-19. Across the study: Vaccination of participants consisted of two doses of either the BNT162b2 or mRNA-1273 vaccine.

Comments on this clone: Its specificity is not known.

Data came from immunoSEQ multiplex PCR; TCRdb stores just in-frame clones and leaves some out. Seen here are approximately 40,000 clones, more than 60% observed once, and the top ten hold about 23%. The CDR3 extends over 17 amino acids. CDR1 DFQATT and CDR2 SNEGSKA come from the germline V gene (reference sequence). Losses at the gene ends were 3 bases for V and 4 bases for J; bases not matched to a gene: 16. Overall study results and limits: The study, lacking early post-infection timepoints, had few convalescent patients. After vaccination, at late timepoints, clones induced by infection and by vaccine contracted markedly.

Under the ViraFEST assay, PBMC were stimulated with viral peptide pools so that antigen-specific CD4+ T cells expanded. Sequencing was performed afterwards. When around nine days of culture had elapsed, CD4+ T cells were isolated. Previously uninfected by SARS-CoV-2, the vaccine recipients also showed negative nucleocapsid antibodies. Half-medium changes using IL-2 medium occurred on days 3 and 7. The TCR sequence derives from a human donor who received a COVID-19 vaccine. The chain uses TRBV20-1 and TRBJ2-5; 8 bases match TRBD2. The material was CD4+ T cells from PBMCs cultured with SARS-CoV-2 spike peptides, obtained before COVID-19 vaccination. The CDR3 here is CSASVGGARGFIETQYF. The CDR3 nucleotides read TGCAGTGCTAGTGTCGGGGGGGCCCGAGGTTTCATAGAGACCCAGTACTTC.